This T cell receptor (beta chain) was observed in a study of OX40 agonist ivuxolimab in advanced cancers. With regard to the full study: Ivuxolimab, which targeted the costimulatory receptor OX40 (CD134), was an agonistic, fully human IgG2 monoclonal antibody. Peripheral TCRbeta sequencing aimed to test whether ivuxolimab altered TCR sequence diversity and caused clonal T-cell expansion. Intravenous ivuxolimab was administered to patients every 2 weeks at six dose levels: 0.01, 0.1, 0.3, 1.5, 3 and 10 mg/kg. The paper reports the monotherapy dose-escalation portion (N of about 50 patients) of the phase I ivuxolimab trial. Three dose-escalation patients achieved partial responses, one with hepatocellular carcinoma and two with cutaneous melanoma. Of the approximately 54 patients in dose escalation, some 20 had hepatocellular carcinoma, approximately 15 had melanoma, 9 had renal cell carcinoma and 9 had head and neck cancer. In the dose-escalation cohort, 75% to 85% of patients were male, and the mean age was around 60 years with a range of roughly 20 to 80. Prior anti-PD-1, anti-PD-L1 or anti-CTLA-4 therapy was permitted, and approximately 40% of dose-escalation patients had received checkpoint inhibitors.

The trial excluded patients who had a history of autoimmune disease or who were on systemic immunosuppression. In every dose cohort, peripheral blood was drawn for TCR sequencing at baseline, cycle 4 day 1, and cycle 7 day 1. Samples came from an open-label, multicenter, first-in-human phase I dose-escalation trial of ivuxolimab. The trial enrolled adults with locally advanced or metastatic head and neck squamous cell, hepatocellular, melanoma or renal cell carcinoma. Before TCR sequencing, CD4+ T cells and CD8+ T cells were sorted from peripheral blood as separate populations. For sequencing of the TCRbeta CDR3 region, genomic DNA was extracted from the sorted cells. The immunoSEQ Assay was used to sequence the TCRbeta CDR3 regions. TCRdb limited this immuneACCESS table to in-frame rearrangements with V and J called. A share of clones is missing; checked studies link under half to unresolved V genes, and the rest is unexplained. Recorded for this sample are about 50,000 clones; roughly nine tenths of them occurred a single time. The ten biggest clones cover about 0.82% of the sample.

Study-wide findings and limitations: At doses of 0.1 to 3.0 mg/kg, clonal expansion of both CD4+ and CD8+ T cells in blood was seen between baseline and week 6. In the 0.1-3.0 mg/kg groups, partial responders had among the lowest normalized peripheral clonal expansion, particularly in CD8+ T cells. Which antigens the clonally expanded peripheral T cells were specific for was not determined. On average, CD8+ T cells showed more expanded clones than CD4+ T cells after ivuxolimab. Low levels of normalized T-cell clonal expansion were also seen in some patients who did not respond.

V and J lose 1 base and 6 bases, and a span of 7 bases separates them. Reading the germline V gene gives CDR1 SGHRS and CDR2 YFSETQ. Measured from the cysteine to the phenylalanine, the CDR3 is 12 residues long. Only the CDR3 DNA is retained, 36 bases long and in frame from the first base. Notes on this clone: What this receptor recognizes is not known. Within one base of it there is no much larger clone, and no base qualities were kept.

The clonotype was recovered from an adult with an advanced solid tumor such as melanoma, head and neck, liver or kidney cancer. The specimen comprised CD4+ or CD8+ T cells sorted from blood, sampled in a trial of the OX40 agonist ivuxolimab. The chain links TRBV5-1 with TRBJ1-2, with no D gene named confidently. The CDR3 corresponds to CASSLRGNGYTF. The nucleotide sequence reads as follows: TGCGCCAGCAGCTTGAGAGGGAATGGCTACACCTTC.